Presented here are 31 T cell receptor beta chains from one specimen sequenced in a study of cytomegalovirus exposure and HLA in healthy donors. PCR primers comprised 60 Vbeta and 13 Jbeta primers. TCRdb's table, derived via immunoSEQ multiplex PCR, lists solely in-frame clones and lacks some. The table has approximately 120,000 clones, 75% to 85% seen once. The sample was PBMCs. The receptors shown here come from a man aged 25 to 40 in good health and CMV-seropositive.

This chain links TRBV9 with TRBJ2-5; tentatively, D is TRBD1 (5 bases). Trimming removed 4 bases at V and 1 base at J, with 11 bases between. CDR1 and CDR2 from the germline V gene are SGDLS and YYNGEE. The CDR3 spans 14 residues. As DNA, the CDR3 is TGTGCCAGCAGCACTCCAGGGCCCCAAGAGACCCAGTACTTC. Protein: CASSTPGPQETQYF.

The chain couples TRBV11-2 to TRBJ2-3; D is undetermined. Trimming took 0 bases from V and 2 from J, leaving 6 bases between them. Germline CDR1 and CDR2: SGHAT and FQNNGV. This CDR3 comprises 14 residues. The CDR3 DNA reads TGTGCCAGCAGCTTAGACCCTAACACAGATACGCAGTATTTT. Protein product: CASSLDPNTDTQYF.

The rearrangement uses TRBV5-1 and TRBJ2-2, with unresolved D. The germline V gene has CDR1 SGHRS and CDR2 YFSETQ. The ends were cut back, 1 base at V and 7 bases at J, with 2 bases in the middle. This CDR3 is built from 11 residues. The CDR3 bases are TGCGCCAGCAGCTTGTACGGGGAGCTGTTTTTT. This translates into CASSLYGELFF. The full variable domain, completed using reference TRBV5-1 and TRBJ2-2, is KAGVTQTPRYLIKTRGQQVTLSCSPISGHRSVSWYQQTPGQGLQFLFEYFSETQRNKGNFPGRFSGRQFSNSRSEMNVSTLELGDSALYLCASSLYGELFFGEGSRLTVL.

The table lists this clone with a few counts. The chain combines TRBV6-1 with TRBJ1-2, with 9 bases lining up with TRBD1. J lost 3 bases, V lost 6 bases, and 8 bases had no gene match. CDR1 and CDR2 (germline): MNHNS, SASEGT. This CDR3 is 15 amino acids long. The CDR3 spells CASRITDRGYYGYTF. In DNA form, the CDR3 reads TGTGCCAGCAGGATTACCGACAGGGGGTACTATGGCTACACCTTC.

The rearrangement uses TRBV6-6 and TRBJ1-5; possible D gene TRBD1, 5 bases. The V end was cut by 0 bases, the J end by 4 bases, with 7 bases between. Germline V CDR1 and CDR2: MNHNY, SVGAGI (reference sequence). The CDR3 has 14 amino acids. Written as DNA, the CDR3 is TGTGCCAGCAGTTACTCGCAGGGTAATCAGCCCCAGCATTTT. Its translation is CASSYSQGNQPQHF.

The chain has TRBV6-5 and TRBJ2-7, with 9 positions matching TRBD1. The germline gives CDR1 MNHEY, CDR2 SVGAGI. Trimming took 6 bases from V and 1 from J; bases not matched to a gene: 7. CDR3 size: 15 residues. The CDR3 loop reads CASSRDRVPSYEQYF. In nucleotides, the CDR3 is TGTGCCAGCAGCCGGGACAGGGTACCTTCCTACGAGCAGTACTTC.

This chain joins TRBV18 and TRBJ2-7, with D perhaps TRBD2 (7 bases). The CDR3 contains 15 residues. Trimming took 3 bases from V and 3 from J, leaving 15 bases between them. The germline V gene has CDR1 KGHSH and CDR2 LQKENI. The CDR3 reads CASSPRGGAVYEQYF. CDR3 bases: TGTGCCAGCTCACCCCGAGGGGGGGCGGTCTACGAGCAGTACTTC.

The V and J genes are TRBV29-1 and TRBJ2-5; D call uncertain. This CDR3 has 13 residues. V lost 4 bases and J lost 2, with 11 bases in between. Per germline, CDR1 SQVTM and CDR2 ANQGSEA. The CDR3 DNA follows: TGCAGCGTTGGTGTGAGGAGTCAAGAGACCCAGTACTTC. This translates into CSVGVRSQETQYF.

V and J are TRBV5-8 and TRBJ2-5, with TRBD2 identical over 10 bases. Germline V lookup: CDR1 SGHTS, CDR2 YDEGEE. The CDR3 is 17 amino acids. The ends lost 2 bases at V and 6 bases at J; junction bases unmatched: 13. The CDR3 bases are TGTGCCAGCAGCTTCGGGAATCAAGCGGGGGGGCGACAGACCCAGTACTTC. Its protein product is CASSFGNQAGGRQTQYF.

The V gene is TRBV6-1, the J gene TRBJ1-6; the match to TRBD1 covers 8 bases. CDR3 length: 15 residues. J gave up 6 bases and V 2 bases, and 3 bases lay outside the gene matches. Germline V lookup: CDR1 MNHNS, CDR2 SASEGT. CDR3 amino acids: CASSEFQGANSPLHF. For the CDR3, the DNA is TGTGCCAGCAGTGAATTTCAGGGGGCTAATTCACCCCTCCACTTT.

This CDR3 reads CASQMGAGNTEAFF. As DNA, the CDR3 is TGTGCCAGCCAAATGGGAGCAGGGAACACTGAAGCTTTCTTT. The chain couples TRBV5-5 to TRBJ1-1; D gene uncertain. The germline gives CDR1 SGHKS, CDR2 YYEKEE (reference sequence). The CDR3 consists of 14 residues. Trimming took off 7 bases at V and 1 base at J, with 14 bases between the two ends.

This clone was counted between two and nine times. The chain carries TRBV23-1 and TRBJ1-2; D is uncertain. TRBV23-1 is marked as an open reading frame, function uncertain. The CDR3 length is 14 residues. Between the trimmed V and J ends, which lost 6 bases and 6 bases, there was a span of 17 bases. The CDR3 DNA reads TGCGCCAGCAGATCAAGGTGGGCCCTTAATGGCTACACCTTC. As protein: CASRSRWALNGYTF.

This sequence joins TRBV28 and TRBJ1-5; tentative D call: TRBD1 (5 bases). This CDR3 contains 18 residues. Germline CDR1 is MDHEN and CDR2 is SYDVKM. The V end lost 7 bases, the J end lost 3 bases, and 25 bases lay between the germline ends. CDR3 sequence: CASKVGWSGRGDNQPQHF. The DNA of the CDR3 is TGTGCCAGCAAAGTGGGGTGGTCGGGGAGGGGCGACAATCAGCCCCAGCATTTT.

The rearrangement joins TRBV7-8 to TRBJ1-1; D not certain. Germline loops: CDR1 SGHVS, CDR2 FQNEAQ. This CDR3 spans 13 amino acids. V lost 6 bases and J lost 1, with 9 bases in between. CDR3 in DNA: TGTGCCAGCAGTTGGGCTCAGAACACTGAAGCTTTCTTT. Encoded protein: CASSWAQNTEAFF. Looking up the rest from reference TRBV7-8 and TRBJ1-1 gives the full variable domain: GAGVSQSPRYKVAKRGQDVALRCDPISGHVSLFWYQQALGQGPEFLTYFQNEAQLDKSGLPSDRFFAERPEGSVSTLKIQRTQQEDSAVYLCASSWAQNTEAFFGQGTRLTVV.

The rearrangement links TRBV6-1 to TRBJ1-5; D gene uncertain. The V end was cut by 4 bases, the J end by 3 bases, with 10 bases between. Germline lookup yields CDR1 MNHNS and CDR2 SASEGT. The CDR3 loop spans 14 amino acids. CDR3 sequence: CASSAREYNQPQHF. The DNA of the CDR3 is TGTGCCAGCAGTGCCCGGGAGTACAATCAGCCCCAGCATTTT.

On this clone: The sample contains more than one DNA sequence encoding this CDR3. The V gene is TRBV5-6, the J gene TRBJ2-7, with a weak D call TRBD1 (5 bases). CDR1 is SGHDT and CDR2 is YYEEEE in the germline V gene. The CDR3 loop spans 14 amino acids. Trimming took 0 bases from V and 2 from J, leaving 9 bases between them. The DNA for the CDR3 is TGTGCCAGCAGCTTGGGTACAGGACCCTACGAGCAGTACTTC. Encoded protein: CASSLGTGPYEQYF.

This clone has a single count. The rearrangement uses TRBV6-4 and TRBJ1-2; D remains ambiguous. Germline loops: CDR1 MRHNA, CDR2 SNTAGT. The CDR3 loop spans 13 amino acids. V shed 0 bases and J shed 8 bases, with 10 bases lying between them. CDR3 sequence: CASSDSRGDGYTF. In nucleotides, the CDR3 is TGTGCCAGCAGTGACTCGCGAGGCGACGGCTACACCTTC.

In this sample, this clone turned up once. The rearrangement links TRBV5-5 to TRBJ1-3, with D possibly matching TRBD1 (5 bases). Trimming took 0 bases from V and 3 from J, leaving 10 bases between them. The germline gives CDR1 SGHKS, CDR2 YYEKEE (reference sequence). This CDR3 region has 15 residues. Written as DNA, the CDR3 is TGTGCCAGCAGCTTGGTTTCGGGGGTTGGAAACACCATATATTTT. It encodes CASSLVSGVGNTIYF.

This CDR3 reads CASSPPKSWTELNEKLFF. CDR3 in DNA: TGTGCCAGCAGTCCACCAAAGAGTTGGACAGAACTTAATGAAAAACTGTTTTTT. The chain links TRBV2 to TRBJ1-4, with a possible D match to TRBD1 (6 bases). The germline V and J ends were trimmed by 5 bases and 4 bases, with 23 bases remaining between them. This CDR3 has 18 residues. Germline values: CDR1 SNHLY, CDR2 FYNNEI.

The rearrangement links TRBV5-1 to TRBJ2-3; tentatively, D is TRBD1 (5 bases). Germline values: CDR1 SGHRS, CDR2 YFSETQ. V was pared by 4 bases and J by 0 bases, with 9 bases between. The CDR3 runs to 14 residues. The DNA of the CDR3 is TGCGCCAGCAGCCTGACAGTGAGCACAGATACGCAGTATTTT. Translating gives CASSLTVSTDTQYF.

Regarding this clone: One end of the junction varies from germline; a read error may be responsible. The chain couples TRBV28 to TRBJ2-3; 15 bases are a match to TRBD2. Per germline, CDR1 MDHEN and CDR2 SYDVKM. The CDR3 contains 19 residues. The CDR3 loop reads CASSFGGWGLAGGTYTQYF. The CDR3 DNA reads TGTGCCAGCAGTTTTGGAGGCTGGGGACTAGCGGGGGGCACATATACGCAGTATTTT.

DNA for the CDR3: TGTGCCAGCAGCGTAGGCGGGGTCTCCTACGAGCAGTACTTC. Translation: CASSVGGVSYEQYF. The chain has TRBV9 and TRBJ2-7, with TRBD2 as a possible D gene (6 bases). CDR1 and CDR2 (germline): SGDLS, YYNGEE. V gave up 0 bases and J gave up 0 bases, with 7 bases separating them. The length of the CDR3 is 14 residues.

In nucleotides, the CDR3 is TGTGCCATCAGTGAAAAGGCAGGGGCAGGTCAGCCCCAGCATTTT. It encodes CAISEKAGAGQPQHF. The rearrangement links TRBV10-3 to TRBJ1-5, with a possible D match to TRBD1 (6 bases). V dropped 3 bases and J dropped 6 bases, with 15 bases sitting between them. CDR3 size: 15 residues. In germline, CDR1 is ENHRY, CDR2 SYGVKD.

This clone was observed a single time. The chain has TRBV6-1 and TRBJ1-2; 9 nucleotides agree with TRBD1. Germline CDR1 is MNHNS and CDR2 is SASEGT. This CDR3 is 15 amino acids long. V trimming: 5 bases; J trimming: 5 bases; junction bases outside the gene matches: 9. CDR3 sequence reads: CASSFPDRGGYGYTF. The CDR3 nucleotides are TGTGCCAGCAGTTTCCCGGACAGGGGAGGGTATGGCTACACCTTC.

The chain has TRBV5-1 and TRBJ2-6, with 8 bases that match TRBD1. V was pared by 4 bases and J by 0 bases, with 6 bases of the junction left unmatched. The CDR3 is made up of 17 amino acids. Looked up from germline, CDR1 is SGHRS and CDR2 is YFSETQ. The CDR3 is CASSTGQGYSGANVLTF. DNA for the CDR3: TGCGCCAGCAGCACAGGACAGGGTTACTCTGGGGCCAACGTCCTGACTTTC.

Notes on this clone: Other nucleotide sequences in the sample specify the same CDR3. V is TRBV27 and J is TRBJ1-6; D unresolved. The CDR3 consists of 16 residues. Per germline, CDR1 MNHEY and CDR2 SMNVEV (reference sequence). Trimming took 2 bases from V and 7 from J, leaving 15 bases between them. CDR3 protein: CASSLEGEPTNSPLHF. The CDR3 DNA reads as TGTGCCAGCAGTTTAGAGGGAGAGCCCACCAATTCACCCCTCCACTTT.

This sequence joins TRBV29-1 and TRBJ1-1; no reliable D call. This CDR3 is built from 14 residues. V gave up 6 bases and J gave up 11 bases, with 25 bases separating them. Germline lookup yields CDR1 SQVTM and CDR2 ANQGSEA. CDR3 bases: TGCAGCGTGGCAAAAACGGCGGTTGCGCGTGCGGCTTTCTTT. Its translation is CSVAKTAVARAAFF.

The rearrangement links TRBV6-1 to TRBJ2-3, with a possible D match to TRBD2 (6 bases). The length of the CDR3 is 15 residues. Trimming shortened V by 6 bases and J by 5 bases, and 18 bases separated the two germline ends. Germline CDR1 is MNHNS and CDR2 is SASEGT. The CDR3: CASRQDGGSEDTQYF. CDR3 DNA sequence: TGTGCCAGCAGACAAGACGGGGGAAGCGAAGATACGCAGTATTTT.

This clone was recorded only once. This chain uses TRBV9 with TRBJ2-6; D is undetermined. V lost 0 bases to trimming and J lost 0 bases, with 7 bases between them. The CDR3 runs to 16 residues. Per the germline V gene, CDR1 is SGDLS and CDR2 is YYNGEE. The CDR3 bases are TGTGCCAGCAGCGTAGTCGGTAGCTCTGGGGCCAACGTCCTGACTTTC. Protein product: CASSVVGSSGANVLTF.

In this sample, this clone turned up a few times. The chain uses TRBV29-1 and TRBJ1-1, with D possibly TRBD1 on 5 matching bases. Germline V gives CDR1 SQVTM, CDR2 ANQGSEA. With 6 bases removed from V and 1 base from J, the gap between germline ends came to 15 bases. The CDR3 is 14 amino acids. CDR3 residues: CSVAPGTGNTEAFF. Written as DNA, the CDR3 is TGCAGCGTAGCTCCTGGGACTGGGAACACTGAAGCTTTCTTT.

The chain carries TRBV10-3 and TRBJ2-3, with 9 bases lining up with TRBD1. Looked up from germline, CDR1 is ENHRY and CDR2 is SYGVKD. The length of the CDR3 is 15 residues. V gave up 6 bases and J gave up 3 bases; unmatched junction bases: 7. As DNA, the CDR3 is TGTGCCATCAGCCTACAGGGGGCGCGTACAGATACGCAGTATTTT. It encodes CAISLQGARTDTQYF.